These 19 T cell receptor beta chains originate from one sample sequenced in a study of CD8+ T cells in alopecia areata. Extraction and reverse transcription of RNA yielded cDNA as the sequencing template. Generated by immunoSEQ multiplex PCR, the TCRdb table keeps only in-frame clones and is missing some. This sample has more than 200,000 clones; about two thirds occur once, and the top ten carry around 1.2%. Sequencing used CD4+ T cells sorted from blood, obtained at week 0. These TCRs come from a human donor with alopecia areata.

The CDR3 DNA is TGCAGCGCAGGACGGATGGACACTGAAGCTTTCTTT. Translating gives CSAGRMDTEAFF. The chain combines TRBV29-1 with TRBJ1-1; no reliable D call. Deletions cut 7 bases from V and 3 bases from J, with 12 bases between. From germline, CDR1 is SQVTM and CDR2 ANQGSEA. The CDR3 sequence is 12 residues long.

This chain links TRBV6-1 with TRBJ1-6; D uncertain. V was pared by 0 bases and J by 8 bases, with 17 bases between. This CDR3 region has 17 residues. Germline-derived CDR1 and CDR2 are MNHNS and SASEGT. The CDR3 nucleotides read TGTGCCAGCAGTGAAGCGCCCATCGTTAGGCGTTATTCACCCCTCCACTTT. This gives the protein CASSEAPIVRRYSPLHF.

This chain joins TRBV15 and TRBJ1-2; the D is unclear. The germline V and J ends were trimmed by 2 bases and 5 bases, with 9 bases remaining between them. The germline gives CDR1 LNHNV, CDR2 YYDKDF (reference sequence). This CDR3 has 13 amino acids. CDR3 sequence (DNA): TGTGCCACCAGCAGATATCTGGGGTATGGCTACACCTTC. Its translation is CATSRYLGYGYTF.

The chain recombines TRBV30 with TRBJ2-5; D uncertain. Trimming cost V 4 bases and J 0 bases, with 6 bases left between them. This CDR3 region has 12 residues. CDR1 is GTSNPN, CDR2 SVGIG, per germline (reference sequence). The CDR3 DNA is TGTGCCTGGACAGCTAACCAAGAGACCCAGTACTTC. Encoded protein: CAWTANQETQYF.

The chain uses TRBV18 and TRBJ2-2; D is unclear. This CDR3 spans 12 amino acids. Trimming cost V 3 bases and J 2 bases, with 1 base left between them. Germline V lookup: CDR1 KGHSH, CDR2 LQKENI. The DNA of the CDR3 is TGTGCCAGCTCACCTAACACCGGGGAGCTGTTTTTT. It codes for CASSPNTGELFF.

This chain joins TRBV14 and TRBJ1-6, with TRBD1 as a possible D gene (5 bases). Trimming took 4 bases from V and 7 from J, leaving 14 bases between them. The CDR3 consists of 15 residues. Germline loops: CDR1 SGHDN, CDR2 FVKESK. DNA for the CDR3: TGTGCCAGCAGCCGGTCAGGGCCACCGAATTCACCCCTCCACTTT. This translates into CASSRSGPPNSPLHF. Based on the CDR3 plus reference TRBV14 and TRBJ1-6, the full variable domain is EAGVTQFPSHSVIEKGQTVTLRCDPISGHDNLYWYRRVMGKEIKFLLHFVKESKQDESGMPNNRFLAERTGGTYSTLKVQPAELEDSGVYFCASSRSGPPNSPLHFGNGTRLTVT.

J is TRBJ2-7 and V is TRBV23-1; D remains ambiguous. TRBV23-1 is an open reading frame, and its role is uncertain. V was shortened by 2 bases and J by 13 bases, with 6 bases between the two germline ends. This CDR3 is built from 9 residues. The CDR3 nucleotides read TGCGCCAGCAGTCAACCAACCTACTTC. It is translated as CASSQPTYF.

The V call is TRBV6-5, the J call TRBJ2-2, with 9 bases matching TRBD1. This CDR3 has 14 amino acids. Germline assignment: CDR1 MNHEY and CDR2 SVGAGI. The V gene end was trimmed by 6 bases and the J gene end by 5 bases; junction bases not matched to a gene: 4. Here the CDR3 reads CASSGTGSTGELFF. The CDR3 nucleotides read TGTGCCAGCAGCGGGACAGGGTCGACCGGGGAGCTGTTTTTT.

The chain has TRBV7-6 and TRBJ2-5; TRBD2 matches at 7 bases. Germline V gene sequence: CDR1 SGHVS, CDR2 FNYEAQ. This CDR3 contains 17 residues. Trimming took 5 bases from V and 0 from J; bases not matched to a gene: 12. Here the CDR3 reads CASSTWTRAAYQETQYF. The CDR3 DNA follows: TGTGCCAGCAGCACATGGACTAGAGCAGCATACCAAGAGACCCAGTACTTC.

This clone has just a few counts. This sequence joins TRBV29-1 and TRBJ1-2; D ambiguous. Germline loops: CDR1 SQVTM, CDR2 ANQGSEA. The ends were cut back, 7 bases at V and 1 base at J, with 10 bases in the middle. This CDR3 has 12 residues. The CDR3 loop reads CSAWWVNYGYTF. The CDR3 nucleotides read TGCAGCGCATGGTGGGTTAACTATGGCTACACCTTC.

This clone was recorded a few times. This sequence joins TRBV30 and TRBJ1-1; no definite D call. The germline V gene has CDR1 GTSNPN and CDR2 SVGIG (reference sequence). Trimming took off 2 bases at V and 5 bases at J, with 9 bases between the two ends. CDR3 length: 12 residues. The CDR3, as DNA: TGTGCCTGGAGTACACGACCGACTGAAGCTTTCTTT. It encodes CAWSTRPTEAFF.

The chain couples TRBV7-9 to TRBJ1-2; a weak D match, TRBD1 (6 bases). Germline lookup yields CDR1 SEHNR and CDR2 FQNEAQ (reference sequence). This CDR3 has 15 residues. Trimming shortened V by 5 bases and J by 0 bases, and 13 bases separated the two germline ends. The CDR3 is CASSPPGGTNYGYTF. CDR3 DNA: TGTGCCAGCAGCCCCCCGGGGGGCACTAACTATGGCTACACCTTC.

The CDR3 is CASRLHGAGSKNIQYF. CDR3 sequence (DNA): TGTGCCAGCAGGCTCCATGGGGCAGGTAGCAAAAACATTCAGTACTTC. The chain is built from TRBV11-2 and TRBJ2-4; a possible D gene is TRBD1 (5 bases). CDR1 is SGHAT and CDR2 is FQNNGV in the germline V gene. This CDR3 is 16 amino acids long. The germline V and J ends were trimmed by 6 bases and 3 bases, with 18 bases remaining between them.

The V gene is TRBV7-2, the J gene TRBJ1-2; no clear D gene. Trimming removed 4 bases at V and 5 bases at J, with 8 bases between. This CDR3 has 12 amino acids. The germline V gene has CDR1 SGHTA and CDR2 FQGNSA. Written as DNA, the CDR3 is TGTGCCAGCAGCTCTGGCGGGTATGGCTACACCTTC. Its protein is CASSSGGYGYTF.

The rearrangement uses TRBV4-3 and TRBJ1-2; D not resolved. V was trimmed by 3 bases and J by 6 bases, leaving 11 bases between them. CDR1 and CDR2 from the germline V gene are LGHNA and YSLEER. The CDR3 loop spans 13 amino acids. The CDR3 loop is CASSQDLEDGYTF. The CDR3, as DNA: TGCGCCAGCAGCCAGGACCTAGAGGATGGCTACACCTTC.

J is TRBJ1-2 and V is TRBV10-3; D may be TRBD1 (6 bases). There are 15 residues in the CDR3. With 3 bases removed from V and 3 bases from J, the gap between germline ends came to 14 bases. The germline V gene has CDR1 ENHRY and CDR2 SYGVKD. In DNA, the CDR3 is TGTGCCATCAGTGATTCAATGGGGGCGGACTATGGCTACACCTTC. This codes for CAISDSMGADYGYTF.

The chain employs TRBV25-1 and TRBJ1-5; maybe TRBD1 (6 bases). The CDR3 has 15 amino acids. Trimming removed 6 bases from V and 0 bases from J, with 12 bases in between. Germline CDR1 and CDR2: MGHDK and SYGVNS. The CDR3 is CASSPTGYSNQPQHF. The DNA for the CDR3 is TGTGCCAGCAGCCCGACAGGTTATAGCAATCAGCCCCAGCATTTT.

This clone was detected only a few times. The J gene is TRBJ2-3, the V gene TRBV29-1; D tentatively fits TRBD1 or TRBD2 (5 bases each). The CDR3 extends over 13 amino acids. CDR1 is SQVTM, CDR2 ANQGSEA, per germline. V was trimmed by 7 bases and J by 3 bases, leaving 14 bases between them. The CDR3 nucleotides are TGCAGCGCCGGGACCCCGGGGACAGATACGCAGTATTTT. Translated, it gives CSAGTPGTDTQYF.

Written as DNA, the CDR3 is TGCAGCGTTGCCGTGTTTCCCTCCAGCAATCAGCCCCAGCATTTT. This gives the protein CSVAVFPSSNQPQHF. The chain is built from TRBV29-1 and TRBJ1-5; no firm D call. CDR3 length: 15 amino acids. V was cut by 4 bases and J by 1 base, with 14 bases left in between. Germline CDR1 is SQVTM and CDR2 is ANQGSEA.